What follows are 15 T cell receptor beta chains derived from one specimen sequenced in a study of blood T cell repertoires in COVID-19. This table comes from immunoSEQ multiplex PCR, and its TCRdb copy is limited to in-frame clones, with some not included. The repertoire holds about 480,000 clones, with approximately 92% as singletons. The sequenced sample consisted of peripheral blood. All receptors derive from a man aged 18-30 years with COVID-19, enrolled during active disease.

This clone occurred once. V is TRBV12-5 and J is TRBJ2-6; D is uncertain. This CDR3 spans 19 amino acids. In germline, CDR1 is LGHNT, CDR2 FRNRAP. The V end lost 3 bases, the J end lost 0 bases, and 18 bases lay between the germline ends. Written as DNA, the CDR3 is TGTGCTAGTGGTTTCCTTGATCCCGAGCCGAGCTCTGGGGCCAACGTCCTGACTTTC. Encoded protein: CASGFLDPEPSSGANVLTF. Filled out from reference TRBV12-5 and TRBJ2-6, the complete variable domain reads DARVTQTPRHKVTEMGQEVTMRCQPILGHNTVFWYRQTMMQGLELLAYFRNRAPLDDSGMPKDRFSAEMPDATLATLKIQPSEPRDSAVYFCASGFLDPEPSSGANVLTFGAGSRLTVL.

The chain carries TRBV13 and TRBJ1-6, with D perhaps matching TRBD1 (5 bases). V gave up 5 bases and J gave up 10 bases, with 9 bases separating them. Germline loops: CDR1 PRHDT, CDR2 FYEKMQ (reference sequence). The CDR3 loop spans 12 amino acids. The CDR3 spells CASSLRVSPLHF. The DNA of the CDR3 is TGTGCCAGCAGCCTCAGGGTATCACCCCTCCACTTT.

This rearrangement joins TRBV4-2 to TRBJ2-2, with TRBD2 matching over 15 bases. The germline CDR1 and CDR2 sequences are LGHNA and YNFKEQ. The junction had 6 bases not matched to a gene; V was cut back by 5 bases and J by 5 bases. The CDR3 is made up of 17 amino acids. The CDR3 coding sequence is TGTGCCAGCAGCTTGGGACTAGCGGGAGGTCGGACCGGGGAGCTGTTTTTT. Translating it yields CASSLGLAGGRTGELFF.

This chain joins TRBV12-3 or TRBV12-4 and TRBJ2-5; D is undetermined. This CDR3 spans 12 amino acids. V was pared by 5 bases and J by 7 bases, with 11 bases between. CDR3 in amino acids: CASSDHYGTQYF. CDR3 coding DNA: TGTGCCAGCAGTGATCACTATGGGACCCAGTACTTC.

The V and J genes are TRBV2 and TRBJ2-7, with 8 bases lining up with TRBD1. The V segment lost 5 bases and the J segment 6 bases; nucleotides outside the gene matches: 9. Germline V lookup: CDR1 SNHLY, CDR2 FYNNEI. This CDR3 region has 14 residues. CDR3 DNA: TGTGCCAGCAGTATAGACAGGGGAAGTCTCGAGCAGTACTTC. Translated, it gives CASSIDRGSLEQYF.

Note on this clone: This same CDR3 is encoded by further DNA sequences in the sample. The chain has TRBV5-4 and TRBJ1-2, with D perhaps matching TRBD1 (6 bases). In germline, CDR1 is SGHNT, CDR2 YYREEE (reference sequence). The CDR3 contains 13 residues. The V and J ends lost 2 bases and 2 bases respectively, with 7 bases between them. The CDR3 nucleotides are TGTGCCAGCAGCTTAGACAGGAACTATGGCTACACCTTC. It is translated as CASSLDRNYGYTF.

The genes are TRBV9 and TRBJ2-6; the D gene is possibly TRBD2 (6 bases). CDR3 size: 16 residues. V lost 3 bases and J 3 bases, leaving 13 bases between the germline ends. CDR1 and CDR2 from the germline V gene are SGDLS and YYNGEE. The CDR3 region has the DNA TGTGCCAGCAGCGCCGGGACTGTGGATGGGGCCAACGTCCTGACTTTC. Amino acid sequence: CASSAGTVDGANVLTF.

J is TRBJ1-1 and V is TRBV5-1; tentatively, D is TRBD1 (6 bases). Germline V gives CDR1 SGHRS, CDR2 YFSETQ. The V end was cut by 6 bases, the J end by 3 bases, with 12 bases between. The CDR3 totals 13 residues. This CDR3 reads CASTDSSYTEAFF. The CDR3 DNA is TGCGCCAGCACGGACAGCTCCTACACTGAAGCTTTCTTT.

The gene calls are TRBV7-2 and TRBJ2-2; 7 nucleotides line up with TRBD2. V trimming: 3 bases; J trimming: 0 bases; junction bases outside the gene matches: 13. There are 19 residues in the CDR3. CDR1 is SGHTA and CDR2 is FQGNSA in the germline V gene. CDR3 sequence: CASSFLLRLAASNTGELFF. CDR3 DNA sequence: TGTGCCAGCAGCTTCCTACTCCGACTAGCAGCCTCGAACACCGGGGAGCTGTTTTTT.

The sample holds a few counts of this clone. The V call is TRBV9, the J call TRBJ1-5, with a weak D call TRBD1 (6 bases). Germline V gene sequence: CDR1 SGDLS, CDR2 YYNGEE. V gave up 0 bases and J gave up 9 bases, with 7 bases separating them. The CDR3 is 12 amino acids. Here the CDR3 reads CASSVEGGPQHF. In DNA form, the CDR3 reads TGTGCCAGCAGCGTAGAAGGGGGGCCCCAGCATTTT.

The rearrangement links TRBV12-5 to TRBJ2-5, with 11 bases matching TRBD2. Germline values: CDR1 LGHNT, CDR2 FRNRAP. V trimming: 4 bases; J trimming: 5 bases; junction bases outside the gene matches: 9. This CDR3 region has 16 residues. DNA of the CDR3: TGTGCTAGTGGTTGGGGGACTAGCGGTGCCCTTGAGACCCAGTACTTC. This translates into CASGWGTSGALETQYF.

V and J are TRBV6-5 and TRBJ2-2; tentatively, D is TRBD2 (5 bases). CDR1 is MNHEY and CDR2 is SVGAGI in the germline V gene. The CDR3 spans 13 residues. V was shortened by 7 bases and J by 8 bases, with 14 bases between the two germline ends. CDR3 DNA: TGTGCCAGCAACAGTATAGCGCAGGGGGAGCTGTTTTTT. This encodes CASNSIAQGELFF.

The chain is built from TRBV6-5 and TRBJ2-7, with D unclear. The CDR3 runs to 13 residues. V was trimmed by 2 bases and J by 2 bases, leaving 7 bases between them. Per germline, CDR1 MNHEY and CDR2 SVGAGI. In DNA, the CDR3 is TGTGCCAGCAGTTACGGTCAGACCTACGAGCAGTACTTC. This translates into CASSYGQTYEQYF.

V usage is TRBV7-9 and J usage is TRBJ2-7; 12 positions match TRBD1. Germline V gene sequence: CDR1 SEHNR, CDR2 FQNEAQ (reference sequence). V was clipped by 5 bases and J by 0 bases; unmatched bases: 14. The CDR3 extends over 19 amino acids. This chain's CDR3 is CASSGTGTGGLRYSYEQYF. The DNA of the CDR3 is TGTGCCAGCAGCGGGACCGGGACAGGGGGCCTACGGTACTCCTACGAGCAGTACTTC.

This clone appeared once. The rearrangement joins TRBV27 to TRBJ2-7, with a weak D call TRBD1 (5 bases). V lost 2 bases to trimming and J lost 4 bases, with 9 bases between them. There are 13 residues in the CDR3. Germline loops: CDR1 MNHEY, CDR2 SMNVEV (reference sequence). CDR3 sequence: CASSLQGKYEQYF. DNA of the CDR3: TGTGCCAGCAGTTTACAGGGAAAGTACGAGCAGTACTTC.